The 22 T cell receptor beta chains below come from one sample, sequenced in a study of molecular identifiers for immune sequencing clone quantification. TCRdb redid the calling of the PCR reads with MiXCR, one entry per CDR3 protein. The sample shows around 89,000 distinct CDR3 sequences, under 20% of them seen only once. Sequencing was performed on naive CD8+ T cells from blood, with Jurkat cell RNA spiked in. Documented subset: FACS-sorted CD8+CD4-CCR7+CD45RA+ naive T cells. Source of these receptors: a human donor in good health. Some libraries in this study had Jurkat cell RNA spiked in.

To note about this clonotype: A much larger clone differs by one base, so this may be a read error. V and J are TRBV7-3 and TRBJ2-7; D uncertain. Germline V CDR1 and CDR2: SGHTA, FQGTGA. The CDR3 covers 13 residues. DNA for the CDR3: TGTGGCAGCAGCCCCATGGACGGCTACGAGCAGTACTTC. Translation: CGSSPMDGYEQYF.

The V and J genes are TRBV29-1 and TRBJ2-7; D gene ambiguous. There are 15 residues in the CDR3. CDR1 and CDR2 from the germline V gene are SQVTM and ANQGSEA. Trimming cost V 1 base and J 0 bases, with 13 bases left between them. CDR3 DNA sequence: TGCAGCGTTGAAGGAGCAGGCGACATCTCCTACGAGCAGTACTTC. Its translation is CSVEGAGDISYEQYF.

On this clonotype itself: A much bigger clone sits one base away, suggesting this may be a read error. Since no conserved phenylalanine or tryptophan closes the CDR3, a read error is the likely cause. The chain carries TRBV4-1 and TRBJ1-1; 8 bases line up with TRBD1. The germline V gene encodes CDR1 MGHRA and CDR2 YSYEKL. J lost 4 bases, V lost 1 base, and 5 bases had no gene match. This CDR3 has 15 residues. The CDR3 loop reads CASSQVRTGSTEAFL. As DNA, the CDR3 is TGCGCCAGCAGCCAAGTCCGGACAGGGTCCACTGAAGCTTTCCTT.

There are many counts of this clonotype. V usage is TRBV4-1 and J usage is TRBJ2-3, with D maybe TRBD1 (5 bases). The CDR3 contains 16 residues. The germline gives CDR1 MGHRA, CDR2 YSYEKL. Trimming removed 0 bases at V and 6 bases at J, with 16 bases between. The DNA of the CDR3 is TGCGCCAGCAGCCAAGAATTATCCAGGGAAGGGGATACGCAGTATTTT. Its protein product is CASSQELSREGDTQYF.

This clonotype came up many times. The V call is TRBV5-1, the J call TRBJ2-2, with a weak D call TRBD2 (5 bases). V was cut by 2 bases and J by 7 bases, with 6 bases left in between. The CDR3 runs to 12 residues. Germline V lookup: CDR1 SGHRS, CDR2 YFSETQ. CDR3 protein: CASSFTSGELFF. The CDR3 region has the DNA TGCGCCAGCAGCTTTACTAGCGGGGAGCTGTTTTTT.

On this clonotype: A much larger clone differs by one base, so this may be a read error. The rearrangement uses TRBV11-2 and TRBJ1-5; tentatively, D is TRBD1 (6 bases). The ends were cut back, 4 bases at V and 5 bases at J, with 12 bases in the middle. The CDR3 is 14 residues long. CDR1 SGHAT and CDR2 FQNNGV come from the germline V gene. The CDR3 bases are TGTGCCAGCAGCTGGGACATTGGAGATCAGCCCCAGCATTTT. Translated: CASSWDIGDQPQHF.

A few counts support this clonotype. This chain joins TRBV29-1 and TRBJ1-2; 9 bases match TRBD1. V lost 7 bases, J lost 8 bases, and 14 bases stayed unmatched. The V gene's germline CDR1 is SQVTM and CDR2 ANQGSEA. The CDR3 has 14 residues. Here the CDR3 DNA reads TGCAGCGCCTTAGGACAGGGGCCCCCTAACGGCTACACCTTC. Its translation is CSALGQGPPNGYTF.

In this sample, this clonotype turned up many times. The V call is TRBV7-9, the J call TRBJ2-1, with 8 bases lining up with TRBD1. The V and J ends lost 4 bases and 3 bases, in that order; junction bases with no gene match: 5. CDR1 is SEHNR, CDR2 FQNEAQ, per germline (reference sequence). The CDR3 sequence is 15 residues long. The CDR3: CASSWPGQDYNEQFF. CDR3 DNA sequence: TGTGCCAGCAGCTGGCCGGGACAGGACTACAATGAGCAGTTCTTC.

Regarding this clonotype: This may stem from a read error, because a much larger clone lies one nucleotide away. The J gene is TRBJ2-5, the V gene TRBV24-1, with D unresolved. The CDR3 spans 17 residues. Germline CDR1 is KGHDR and CDR2 is SFDVKD. Trimming pared 2 bases from V and 4 bases from J, leaving 19 bases between. CDR3 loop: CATSDYTKTDYRETQYF. The CDR3 region has the DNA TGTGCCACCAGTGATTACACCAAGACTGATTATCGAGAGACCCAGTACTTC.

There are many counts of this clonotype. The CDR3 coding sequence is TGTGCCAGCAAGCCTGTCGTGGCCCAGACCCAGTACTTC. This codes for CASKPVVAQTQYF. The chain employs TRBV2 and TRBJ2-5; D not resolved. Germline assignment: CDR1 SNHLY and CDR2 FYNNEI. V lost 7 bases and J 6 bases, leaving 15 bases between the germline ends. The CDR3 is 13 amino acids.

This clonotype was seen a single time. A single base separates this from a much larger clone, so it may be a read error. This chain uses TRBV4-3 with TRBJ2-3, with D possibly being TRBD1 (5 bases). The CDR3 has 14 amino acids. The V gene's germline CDR1 is LGHNA and CDR2 YSLEER. V lost 0 bases to trimming and J lost 4 bases, with 8 bases between them. The CDR3 DNA sequence: TGCGCCAGCAGCCAAGACCAGGGCGCAGATACGCAGTATTTT. Translation gives CASSQDQGADTQYF.

The gene calls are TRBV29-1 and TRBJ1-2; no firm D call. CDR1 and CDR2 from the germline V gene are SQVTM and ANQGSEA. The CDR3 spans 10 residues. V lost 2 bases, J lost 4 bases, and 2 bases lay in between. The CDR3 DNA sequence: TGCAGCGTTGAAACCTATGGCTACACCTTC. It is translated as CSVETYGYTF.

The V call is TRBV4-3, the J call TRBJ2-5; 9 positions match TRBD1. There are 15 residues in the CDR3. V was pared by 3 bases and J by 4 bases, with 6 bases of the junction left unmatched. CDR1 and CDR2 from the germline V gene are LGHNA and YSLEER. The chain's CDR3 is CASSQGTGSRETQYF. CDR3 DNA sequence: TGCGCCAGCAGCCAGGGGACAGGGTCGAGAGAGACCCAGTACTTC.

This clonotype was detected ten times or more. V and J are TRBV12-3 or TRBV12-4 and TRBJ2-6; no reliable D call. The CDR3 runs to 15 residues. The germline V and J ends were trimmed by 2 bases and 1 base, with 6 bases remaining between them. The DNA for the CDR3 is TGTGCCAGCAGTTTATATGGTTCTGGGGCCAACGTCCTGACTTTC. It translates to CASSLYGSGANVLTF.

Details on this clonotype: Its ends do not fully match the called genes, so a read error is possible. V and J are TRBV27 and TRBJ2-7, with 8 bases lining up with TRBD1. This CDR3 has 13 amino acids. CDR1 is MNHEY, CDR2 SMNVEV, per germline (reference sequence). This CDR3 reads CASGFGQGYEQYF. CDR3 DNA sequence: TGTGCCAGCGGTTTTGGACAGGGATACGAGCAGTACTTC.

This clonotype was seen many times. J is TRBJ2-1 and V is TRBV7-2; 10 positions match TRBD2. The trim removed 5 bases at V and 7 bases at J, leaving 11 bases unmatched. The CDR3 contains 16 residues. Germline V gives CDR1 SGHTA, CDR2 FQGNSA. The CDR3 nucleotides read TGTGCCAGCAGCCCTCTAGCGGGAGAGGGGTGGAATGAGCAGTTCTTC. As protein: CASSPLAGEGWNEQFF. The whole variable domain, remainder taken from reference TRBV7-2 and TRBJ2-1, is GAGVSQSPSNKVTEKGKDVELRCDPISGHTALYWYRQSLGQGLEFLIYFQGNSAPDKSGLPSDRFSAERTGGSVSTLTIQRTQQEDSAVYLCASSPLAGEGWNEQFFGPGTRLTVL.

This clonotype came up once. The chain employs TRBV6-6 and TRBJ2-1; 7 nucleotides match TRBD2. The V gene's germline CDR1 is MNHNY and CDR2 SVGAGI (reference sequence). V trimming: 4 bases; J trimming: 6 bases; junction bases outside the gene matches: 0. This CDR3 is built from 12 residues. CDR3 in DNA: TGTGCCAGCAGTTGGGGGGGCAATGAGCAGTTCTTC. It translates to CASSWGGNEQFF.

The rearrangement links TRBV27 to TRBJ1-3; 7 bases map to TRBD1. Trimming cost V 9 bases and J 2 bases; bases outside gene matches: 13. This CDR3 comprises 16 residues. Germline assignment: CDR1 MNHEY and CDR2 SMNVEV (reference sequence). The CDR3 DNA sequence: TGTGCCAGTATGGGGGGTAAAGGGACAGCTGGAAACACCATATATTTT. Encoded protein: CASMGGKGTAGNTIYF.

This clonotype showed up just a few times. The chain combines TRBV5-4 with TRBJ2-1; D gene uncertain. V lost 0 bases and J lost 0, with 7 bases in between. The CDR3 extends over 15 amino acids. The V gene's germline CDR1 is SGHNT and CDR2 YYREEE (reference sequence). CDR3: CASSLGLSSYNEQFF. The DNA of the CDR3 is TGTGCCAGCAGCTTGGGACTTAGCTCCTACAATGAGCAGTTCTTC.

This clonotype was seen at least ten times. J is TRBJ2-5 and V is TRBV12-3 or TRBV12-4; D is ambiguous. The CDR3 extends over 13 amino acids. V lost 3 bases and J 5 bases, leaving 10 bases between the germline ends. The CDR3 spells CASSFEAPETQYF. The DNA of the CDR3 is TGTGCCAGCAGTTTCGAGGCTCCGGAGACCCAGTACTTC.

In the case of this clonotype: A much larger clone lies one base from this, so it may be a read error. This chain uses TRBV27 with TRBJ1-1; D gene ambiguous. V lost 8 bases and J 7 bases, leaving 17 bases between the germline ends. The CDR3 extends over 13 amino acids. CDR1 is MNHEY, CDR2 SMNVEV, per germline (reference sequence). As DNA, the CDR3 is TGTGCCAGCGGCGAGGGATGGTGGAGTGAAGCTTTCTTT. Protein: CASGEGWWSEAFF.

This clonotype was picked up many times. The chain employs TRBV12-3 or TRBV12-4 and TRBJ2-3, with 10 bases aligning to TRBD2. The CDR3 has 14 amino acids. The V segment lost 6 bases and the J segment 7 bases; nucleotides outside the gene matches: 7. The CDR3 DNA follows: TGTGCCAGCAGAAGCGGGGGGGGCTCCAATACGCAGTATTTT. Translated, it gives CASRSGGGSNTQYF.